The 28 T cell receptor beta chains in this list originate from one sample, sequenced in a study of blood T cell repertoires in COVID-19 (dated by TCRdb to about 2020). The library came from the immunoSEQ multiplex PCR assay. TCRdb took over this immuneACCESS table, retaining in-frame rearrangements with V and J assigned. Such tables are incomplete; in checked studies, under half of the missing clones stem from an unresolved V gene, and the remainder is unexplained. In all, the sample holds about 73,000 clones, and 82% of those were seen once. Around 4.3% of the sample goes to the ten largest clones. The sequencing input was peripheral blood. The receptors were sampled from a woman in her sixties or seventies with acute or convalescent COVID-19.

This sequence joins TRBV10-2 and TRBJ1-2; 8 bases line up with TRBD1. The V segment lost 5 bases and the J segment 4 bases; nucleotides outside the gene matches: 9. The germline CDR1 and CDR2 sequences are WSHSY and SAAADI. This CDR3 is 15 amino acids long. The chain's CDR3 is CASSSDRARGYGYTF. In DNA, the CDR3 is TGCGCCAGCAGTTCGGACAGGGCTCGGGGCTATGGCTACACCTTC.

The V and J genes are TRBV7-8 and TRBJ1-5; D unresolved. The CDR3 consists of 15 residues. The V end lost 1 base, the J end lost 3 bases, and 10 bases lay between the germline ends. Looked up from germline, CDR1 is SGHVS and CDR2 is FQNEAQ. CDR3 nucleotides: TGTGCCAGCAGCTTAGACCCAGGAAACAATCAGCCCCAGCATTTT. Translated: CASSLDPGNNQPQHF.

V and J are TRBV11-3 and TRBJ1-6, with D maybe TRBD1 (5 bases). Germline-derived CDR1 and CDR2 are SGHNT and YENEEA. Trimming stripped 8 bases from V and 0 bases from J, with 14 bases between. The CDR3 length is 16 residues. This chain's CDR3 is CASREGLSSYNSPLHF. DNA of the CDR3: TGTGCCAGCCGAGAGGGACTGAGCTCCTATAATTCACCCCTCCACTTT.

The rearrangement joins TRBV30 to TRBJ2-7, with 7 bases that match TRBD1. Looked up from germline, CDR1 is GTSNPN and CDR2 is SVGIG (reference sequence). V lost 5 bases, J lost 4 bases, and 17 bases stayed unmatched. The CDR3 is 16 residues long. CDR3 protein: CAWRQEDSSGGYEQYF. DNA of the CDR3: TGTGCCTGGCGTCAGGAGGATTCATCAGGGGGTTACGAGCAGTACTTC.

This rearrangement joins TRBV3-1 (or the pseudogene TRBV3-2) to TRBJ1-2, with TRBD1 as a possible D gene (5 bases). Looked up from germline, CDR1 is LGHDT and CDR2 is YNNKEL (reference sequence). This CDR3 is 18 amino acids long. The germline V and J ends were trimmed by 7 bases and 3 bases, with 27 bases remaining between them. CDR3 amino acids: CASNPSVAPTPGDYGYTF. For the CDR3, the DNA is TGTGCCAGCAACCCTTCCGTAGCCCCGACGCCGGGGGACTATGGCTACACCTTC.

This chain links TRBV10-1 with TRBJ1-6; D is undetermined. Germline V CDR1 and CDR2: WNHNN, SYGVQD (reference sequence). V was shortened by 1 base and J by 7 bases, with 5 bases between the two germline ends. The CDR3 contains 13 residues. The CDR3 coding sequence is TGCGCCAGCAGTGAGTGGAGGAATTCACCCCTCCACTTT. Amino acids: CASSEWRNSPLHF.

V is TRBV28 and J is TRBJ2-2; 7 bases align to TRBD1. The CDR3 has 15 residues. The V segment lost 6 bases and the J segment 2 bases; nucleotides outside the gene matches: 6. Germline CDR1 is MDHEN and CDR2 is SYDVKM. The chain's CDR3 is CASSSRDRNTGELFF. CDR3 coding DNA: TGTGCCAGCAGCTCACGGGACAGAAACACCGGGGAGCTGTTTTTT.

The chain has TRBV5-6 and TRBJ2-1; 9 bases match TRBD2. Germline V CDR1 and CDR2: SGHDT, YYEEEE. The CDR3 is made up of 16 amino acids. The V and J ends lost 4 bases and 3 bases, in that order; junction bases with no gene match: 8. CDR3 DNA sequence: TGTGCCAGCAGCCTTTTGGGACTAGCTTTCTACAATGAGCAGTTCTTC. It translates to CASSLLGLAFYNEQFF.

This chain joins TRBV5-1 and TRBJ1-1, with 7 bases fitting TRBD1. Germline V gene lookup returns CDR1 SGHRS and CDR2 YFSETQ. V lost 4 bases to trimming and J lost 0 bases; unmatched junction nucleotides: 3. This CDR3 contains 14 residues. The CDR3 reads CASSRGTVNTEAFF. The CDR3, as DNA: TGCGCCAGCAGCCGAGGGACAGTGAACACTGAAGCTTTCTTT.

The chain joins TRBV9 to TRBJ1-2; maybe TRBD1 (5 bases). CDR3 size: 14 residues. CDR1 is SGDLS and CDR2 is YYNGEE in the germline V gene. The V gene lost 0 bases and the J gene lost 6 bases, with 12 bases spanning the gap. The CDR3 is CASSVGQGVDGYTF. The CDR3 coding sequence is TGTGCCAGCAGCGTAGGGCAGGGTGTCGATGGCTACACCTTC.

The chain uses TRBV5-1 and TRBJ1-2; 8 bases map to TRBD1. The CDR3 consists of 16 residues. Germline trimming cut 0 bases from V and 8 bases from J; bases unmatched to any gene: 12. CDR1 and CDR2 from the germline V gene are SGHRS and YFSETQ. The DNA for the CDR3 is TGCGCCAGCAGCTTGGGTTTAACGACAGGGGAAGGCGGCTACACCTTC. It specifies CASSLGLTTGEGGYTF.

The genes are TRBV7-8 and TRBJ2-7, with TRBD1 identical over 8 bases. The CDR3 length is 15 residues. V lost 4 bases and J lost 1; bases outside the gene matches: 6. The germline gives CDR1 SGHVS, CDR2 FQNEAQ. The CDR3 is CASSYITGGSYEQYF. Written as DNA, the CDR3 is TGTGCCAGCAGCTACATAACAGGGGGTTCCTACGAGCAGTACTTC.

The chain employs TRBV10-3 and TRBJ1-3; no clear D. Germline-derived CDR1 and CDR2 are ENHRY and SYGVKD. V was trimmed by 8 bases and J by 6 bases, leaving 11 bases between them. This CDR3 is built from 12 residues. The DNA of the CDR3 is TGTGCCATCTCGTCGGAGGCAAACACCATATATTTT. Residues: CAISSEANTIYF.

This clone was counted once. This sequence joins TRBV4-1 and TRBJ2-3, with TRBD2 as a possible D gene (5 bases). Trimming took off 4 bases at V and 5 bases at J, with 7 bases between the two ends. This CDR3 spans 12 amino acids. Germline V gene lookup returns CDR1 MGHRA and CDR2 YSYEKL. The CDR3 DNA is TGCGCCAGCAGCCCCGGGGTAGATACGCAGTATTTT. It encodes CASSPGVDTQYF.

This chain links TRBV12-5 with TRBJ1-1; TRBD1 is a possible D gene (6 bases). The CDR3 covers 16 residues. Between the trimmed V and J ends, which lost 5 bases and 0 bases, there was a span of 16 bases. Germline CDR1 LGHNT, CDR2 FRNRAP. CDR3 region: CASGEGQPPMNTEAFF. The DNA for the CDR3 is TGTGCTAGTGGTGAAGGACAGCCTCCTATGAACACTGAAGCTTTCTTT.

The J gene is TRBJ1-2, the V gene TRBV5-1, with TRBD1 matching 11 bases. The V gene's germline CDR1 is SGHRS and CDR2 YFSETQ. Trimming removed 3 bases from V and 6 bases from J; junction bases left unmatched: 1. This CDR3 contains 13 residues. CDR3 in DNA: TGCGCCAGCAGCTGGGGACAGGGGGATGGCTACACCTTC. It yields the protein CASSWGQGDGYTF.

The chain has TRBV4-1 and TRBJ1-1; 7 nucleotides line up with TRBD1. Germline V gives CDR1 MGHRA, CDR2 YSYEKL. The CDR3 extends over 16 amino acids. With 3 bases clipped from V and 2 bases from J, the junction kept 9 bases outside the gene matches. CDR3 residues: CASSHFARGGNTEAFF. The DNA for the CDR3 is TGCGCCAGCAGCCATTTCGCCCGAGGGGGCAACACTGAAGCTTTCTTT.

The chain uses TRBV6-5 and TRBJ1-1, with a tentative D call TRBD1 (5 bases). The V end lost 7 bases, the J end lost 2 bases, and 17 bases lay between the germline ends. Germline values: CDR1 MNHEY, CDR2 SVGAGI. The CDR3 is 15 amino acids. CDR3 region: CASNFRQGPNTEAFF. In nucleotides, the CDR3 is TGTGCCAGCAATTTCCGTCAGGGCCCAAACACTGAAGCTTTCTTT.

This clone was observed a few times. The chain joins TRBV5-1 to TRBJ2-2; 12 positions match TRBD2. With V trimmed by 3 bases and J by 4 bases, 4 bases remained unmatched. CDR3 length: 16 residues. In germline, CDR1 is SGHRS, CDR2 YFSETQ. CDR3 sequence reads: CASSSLAGGVTGELFF. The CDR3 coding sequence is TGCGCCAGCAGCTCACTAGCGGGGGGTGTCACCGGGGAGCTGTTTTTT.

The CDR3 reads CASEHPYHGYTF. CDR3 DNA sequence: TGTGCCAGCGAACACCCTTACCATGGCTACACCTTC. This rearrangement joins TRBV6-5 to TRBJ1-2; D uncertain. Germline-derived CDR1 and CDR2 are MNHEY and SVGAGI. V was pared by 8 bases and J by 6 bases, with 13 bases between. The CDR3 length is 12 residues.

CDR3 residues: CASSYDRGYYGYTF. CDR3 DNA sequence: TGTGCCAGTAGCTACGATCGGGGGTACTATGGCTACACCTTC. J is TRBJ1-2 and V is TRBV19; a possible D gene is TRBD1 (5 bases). This CDR3 spans 14 amino acids. V was cut by 6 bases and J by 3 bases, with 14 bases left in between. Germline lookup yields CDR1 LNHDA and CDR2 SQIVND (reference sequence).

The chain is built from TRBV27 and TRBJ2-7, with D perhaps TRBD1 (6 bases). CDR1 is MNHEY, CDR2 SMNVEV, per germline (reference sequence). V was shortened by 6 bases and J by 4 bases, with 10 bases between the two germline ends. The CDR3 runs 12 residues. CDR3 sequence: CASRSTGYEQYF. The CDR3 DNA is TGTGCCAGCAGATCTACAGGGTACGAGCAGTACTTC.

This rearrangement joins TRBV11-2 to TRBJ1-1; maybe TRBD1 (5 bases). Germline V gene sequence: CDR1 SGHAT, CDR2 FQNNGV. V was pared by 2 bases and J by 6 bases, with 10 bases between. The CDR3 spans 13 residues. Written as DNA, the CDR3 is TGTGCCAGCAGCTTACAGGGTATCGCTGAAGCTTTCTTT. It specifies CASSLQGIAEAFF.

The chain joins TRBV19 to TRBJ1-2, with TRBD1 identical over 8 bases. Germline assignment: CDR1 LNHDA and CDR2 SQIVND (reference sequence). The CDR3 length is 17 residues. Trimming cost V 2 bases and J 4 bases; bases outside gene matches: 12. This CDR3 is CASSITGQGAFGYGYTF. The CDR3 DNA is TGTGCCAGTAGTATAACGGGGCAGGGGGCGTTCGGCTATGGCTACACCTTC.

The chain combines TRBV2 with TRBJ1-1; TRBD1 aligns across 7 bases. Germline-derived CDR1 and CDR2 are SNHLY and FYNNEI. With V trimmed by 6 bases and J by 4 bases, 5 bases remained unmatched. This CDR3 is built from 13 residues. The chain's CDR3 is CASRGGTATEAFF. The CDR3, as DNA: TGTGCCAGCAGGGGCGGGACAGCCACTGAAGCTTTCTTT.

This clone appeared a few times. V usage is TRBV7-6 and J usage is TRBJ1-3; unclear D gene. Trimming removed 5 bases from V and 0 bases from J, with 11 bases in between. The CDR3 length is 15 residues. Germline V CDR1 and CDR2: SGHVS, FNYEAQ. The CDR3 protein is CASSPRVPSGNTIYF. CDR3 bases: TGTGCCAGCAGCCCGCGGGTTCCCTCTGGAAACACCATATATTTT.

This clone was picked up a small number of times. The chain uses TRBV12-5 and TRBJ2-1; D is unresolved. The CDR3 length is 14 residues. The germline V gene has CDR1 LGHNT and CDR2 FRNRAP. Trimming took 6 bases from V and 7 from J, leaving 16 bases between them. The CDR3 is CASGLLVELNEQFF. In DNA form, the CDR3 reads TGTGCTAGTGGCCTATTAGTCGAGTTAAATGAGCAGTTCTTC. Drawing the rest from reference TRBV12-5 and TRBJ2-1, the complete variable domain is DARVTQTPRHKVTEMGQEVTMRCQPILGHNTVFWYRQTMMQGLELLAYFRNRAPLDDSGMPKDRFSAEMPDATLATLKIQPSEPRDSAVYFCASGLLVELNEQFFGPGTRLTVL.

The CDR3 nucleotides are TGTGCCAGCAGCGAAAACAGGGCGGTTAATGAAAAACTGTTTTTT. It translates to CASSENRAVNEKLFF. The genes are TRBV7-2 and TRBJ1-4, with a tentative D call TRBD1 (6 bases). The CDR3 runs 15 residues. Germline-derived CDR1 and CDR2 are SGHTA and FQGNSA. Trimming removed 5 bases from V and 4 bases from J, with 14 bases in between. Full variable domain (missing parts from reference TRBV7-2 and TRBJ1-4): GAGVSQSPSNKVTEKGKDVELRCDPISGHTALYWYRQSLGQGLEFLIYFQGNSAPDKSGLPSDRFSAERTGGSVSTLTIQRTQQEDSAVYLCASSENRAVNEKLFFGSGTQLSVL.